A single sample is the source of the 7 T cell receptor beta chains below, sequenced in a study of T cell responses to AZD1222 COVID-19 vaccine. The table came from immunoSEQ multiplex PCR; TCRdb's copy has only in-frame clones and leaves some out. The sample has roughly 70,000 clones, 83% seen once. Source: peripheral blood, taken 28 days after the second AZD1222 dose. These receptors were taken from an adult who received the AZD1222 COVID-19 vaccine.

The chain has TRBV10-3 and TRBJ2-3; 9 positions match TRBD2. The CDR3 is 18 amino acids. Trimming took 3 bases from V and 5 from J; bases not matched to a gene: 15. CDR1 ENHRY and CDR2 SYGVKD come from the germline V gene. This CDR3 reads CAISEKTSGPLGVDTQYF. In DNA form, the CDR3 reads TGTGCCATCAGTGAAAAGACTAGCGGACCCCTCGGAGTAGATACGCAGTATTTT.

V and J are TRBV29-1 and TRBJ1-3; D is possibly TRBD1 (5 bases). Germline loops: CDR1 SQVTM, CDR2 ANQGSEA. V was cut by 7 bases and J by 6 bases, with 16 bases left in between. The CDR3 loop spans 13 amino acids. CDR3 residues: CSEDRNPQNTIYF. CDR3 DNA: TGCAGCGAAGACAGAAACCCGCAAAACACCATATATTTT.

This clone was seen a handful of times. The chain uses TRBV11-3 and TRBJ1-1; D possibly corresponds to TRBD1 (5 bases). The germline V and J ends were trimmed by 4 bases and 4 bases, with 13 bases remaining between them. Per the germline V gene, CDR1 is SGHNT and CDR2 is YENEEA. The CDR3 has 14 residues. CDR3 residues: CASSSGLEGTEAFF. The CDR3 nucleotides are TGTGCCAGCAGCTCGGGACTTGAGGGCACTGAAGCTTTCTTT.

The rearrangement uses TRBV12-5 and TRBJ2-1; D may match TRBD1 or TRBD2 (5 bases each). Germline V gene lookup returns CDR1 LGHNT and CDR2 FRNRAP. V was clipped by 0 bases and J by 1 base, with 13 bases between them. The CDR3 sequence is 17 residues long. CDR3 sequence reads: CASGLVLGGYSYNEQFF. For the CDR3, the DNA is TGTGCTAGTGGTTTGGTACTTGGGGGATATTCCTACAATGAGCAGTTCTTC. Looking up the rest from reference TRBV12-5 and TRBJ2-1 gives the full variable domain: DARVTQTPRHKVTEMGQEVTMRCQPILGHNTVFWYRQTMMQGLELLAYFRNRAPLDDSGMPKDRFSAEMPDATLATLKIQPSEPRDSAVYFCASGLVLGGYSYNEQFFGPGTRLTVL.

The CDR3 DNA sequence: TGTGCCAGTAGGGGAGTGGGTCCCTACGAGCAGTACTTC. It codes for CASRGVGPYEQYF. The J gene is TRBJ2-7, the V gene TRBV19; D is possibly TRBD2 (5 bases). The V end was cut by 6 bases, the J end by 2 bases, with 11 bases between. The CDR3 runs 13 residues. Germline V gene lookup returns CDR1 LNHDA and CDR2 SQIVND (reference sequence).

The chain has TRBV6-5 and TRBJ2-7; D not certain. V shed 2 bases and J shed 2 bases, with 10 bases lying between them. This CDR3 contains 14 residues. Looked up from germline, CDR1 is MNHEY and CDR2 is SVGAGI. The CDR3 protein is CASSYGREAYEQYF. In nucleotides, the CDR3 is TGTGCCAGCAGTTACGGGCGCGAAGCCTACGAGCAGTACTTC.

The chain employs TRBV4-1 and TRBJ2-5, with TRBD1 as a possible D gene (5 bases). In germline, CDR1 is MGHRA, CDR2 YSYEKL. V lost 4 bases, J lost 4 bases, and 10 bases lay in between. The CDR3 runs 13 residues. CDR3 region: CASSLLRGETQYF. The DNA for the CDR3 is TGCGCCAGCAGCCTACTTAGGGGAGAGACCCAGTACTTC.